The 24 T cell receptor beta chains below all came from one sample that was sequenced in a study of T cells in Graves' hyperthyroidism and ophthalmopathy. Researchers took RNA transcripts and amplified the TCR beta CDR3 regions from them. Using the HTBI primer set, a first-round RT-PCR was run on the TCR CDR3. TCRdb reprocessed the multiplex PCR reads via MiXCR and lists one record per CDR3 protein. The sample yields under 250,000 distinct CDR3 sequences, 17% seen once. Sequencing was performed on blood. These receptors all stem from a woman between 45 and 60 years old with Graves' hyperthyroidism.

Worth noting for this clonotype: A much larger clone is a single base away; this may be a read error. The rearrangement links TRBV20-1 to TRBJ2-7; perhaps TRBD1 as D (6 bases). Trimming stripped 0 bases from V and 5 bases from J, with 20 bases between. This CDR3 spans 16 amino acids. Germline V CDR1 and CDR2: DFQATT, SNEGSKA (reference sequence). The CDR3 reads CSARDDGTRVWDEQYF. In DNA form, the CDR3 reads TGCAGTGCTAGAGATGATGGGACAAGGGTATGGGACGAGCAGTACTTC.

The V and J genes are TRBV5-8 and TRBJ2-1, with 7 bases fitting TRBD2. CDR1 is SGHTS, CDR2 YDEGEE, per germline. The ends lost 4 bases at V and 7 bases at J; junction bases unmatched: 8. This CDR3 has 14 residues. CDR3: CASSPGLDGNEQFF. The CDR3 DNA reads TGTGCCAGCAGCCCTGGACTAGATGGTAATGAGCAGTTCTTC. The whole variable domain, filled in from reference TRBV5-8 and TRBJ2-1, reads EAGVTQSPTHLIKTRGQQATLRCSPISGHTSVYWYQQALGLGLQFLLWYDEGEERNRGNFPPRFSGRQFPNYSSELNVNALELEDSALYLCASSPGLDGNEQFFGPGTRLTVL.

This clonotype was seen repeatedly, ten times or more. The J gene is TRBJ2-4, the V gene TRBV11-2; D tentatively fits TRBD1 or TRBD2 (5 bases each). This CDR3 has 17 amino acids. The V end was cut by 3 bases, the J end by 2 bases, with 17 bases between. Germline lookup yields CDR1 SGHAT and CDR2 FQNNGV. This chain's CDR3 is CASSFSPRGPPKNIQYF. The CDR3 DNA is TGTGCCAGCAGCTTTTCACCAAGGGGACCCCCCAAAAACATTCAGTACTTC.

The chain carries TRBV2 and TRBJ2-7, with 8 bases that match TRBD1. Losses at the gene ends were 7 bases for V and 6 bases for J; bases not matched to a gene: 5. The CDR3 has 12 residues. CDR1 and CDR2 (germline): SNHLY, FYNNEI. The CDR3 bases are TGTGCCAGCACTGACAGGGGCTCCGAGCAGTACTTC. Protein product: CASTDRGSEQYF.

There are a few counts of this clonotype. The chain uses TRBV7-2 and TRBJ2-4; D is unclear. This CDR3 region has 16 residues. CDR1 SGHTA and CDR2 FQGNSA come from the germline V gene. Trimming stripped 5 bases from V and 0 bases from J, with 14 bases between. The CDR3 sequence is CASSPSVGLAKNIQYF. As DNA, the CDR3 is TGTGCCAGCAGCCCCTCGGTCGGGCTAGCCAAAAACATTCAGTACTTC.

This clonotype was counted many times. The rearrangement joins TRBV7-2 to TRBJ2-1, with 7 bases fitting TRBD2. In germline, CDR1 is SGHTA, CDR2 FQGNSA. V was pared by 3 bases and J by 4 bases, with 6 bases of the junction left unmatched. This CDR3 is built from 15 residues. The CDR3: CASSFGGTMYNEQFF. CDR3 nucleotide sequence: TGTGCCAGCAGCTTTGGGGGGACTATGTACAATGAGCAGTTCTTC.

V is TRBV12-3 or TRBV12-4 and J is TRBJ2-5; D might be TRBD1 (6 bases). This CDR3 is 12 amino acids long. Trimming pared 7 bases from V and 4 bases from J, leaving 10 bases between. The DNA for the CDR3 is TGTGCCAGCACCACAGGGCCAGAGACCCAGTACTTC. Amino acid sequence: CASTTGPETQYF.

The sample holds a few counts of this clonotype. V gene TRBV19 combines with J gene TRBJ2-7; 7 bases align to TRBD1. Per the germline V gene, CDR1 is LNHDA and CDR2 is SQIVND (reference sequence). This CDR3 comprises 14 residues. J gave up 2 bases and V 7 bases, and 8 bases lay outside the gene matches. Written as DNA, the CDR3 is TGTGCCAGTAATCCGGGACAGCGAGCCTACGAGCAGTACTTC. Translating gives CASNPGQRAYEQYF. The full variable domain, with the rest looked up from reference TRBV19 and TRBJ2-7, is DGGITQSPKYLFRKEGQNVTLSCEQNLNHDAMYWYRQDPGQGLRLIYYSQIVNDFQKGDIAEGYSVSREKKESFPLTVTSAQKNPTAFYLCASNPGQRAYEQYFGPGTRLTVT.

This clonotype has just a few counts. The rearrangement joins TRBV7-9 to TRBJ1-4; 7 bases are a match to TRBD1. The germline gives CDR1 SEHNR, CDR2 FQNEAQ (reference sequence). This CDR3 has 14 amino acids. V was clipped by 2 bases and J by 8 bases; unmatched bases: 5. In DNA form, the CDR3 reads TGTGCCAGCAGCTTACGAGGGGGCGGCGAAAAACTGTTTTTT. It translates to CASSLRGGGEKLFF.

This clonotype has a count of ten or more. The CDR3 nucleotides are TGTGCCAGCAGTCTTATCCTCCGACTAGCGGGACGTACCGGGGAGCTGTTTTTT. Amino acids: CASSLILRLAGRTGELFF. V is TRBV12-3 or TRBV12-4 and J is TRBJ2-2; 11 nucleotides line up with TRBD2. The CDR3 spans 18 residues. Trimming took 5 bases from V and 5 from J; bases not matched to a gene: 13.

This clonotype turned up a few times. This chain links TRBV4-1 with TRBJ2-7, with 13 bases identical to TRBD2. CDR3 length: 15 residues. Germline assignment: CDR1 MGHRA and CDR2 YSYEKL. Trimming took 3 bases from V and 7 from J; bases not matched to a gene: 6. The CDR3 region is CASSQTGLAGAEQYF. The DNA of the CDR3 is TGCGCCAGCAGCCAGACCGGACTAGCGGGAGCTGAGCAGTACTTC.

The table lists this clonotype with a few counts. The J gene is TRBJ1-4, the V gene TRBV30; D is unresolved. This CDR3 comprises 11 residues. Germline values: CDR1 GTSNPN, CDR2 SVGIG (reference sequence). The V end was cut by 0 bases, the J end by 8 bases, with 4 bases between. The CDR3 protein is CAWSVREKLFF. In nucleotides, the CDR3 is TGTGCCTGGAGTGTCCGCGAAAAACTGTTTTTT.

This clonotype was observed a few times. This chain uses TRBV5-1 with TRBJ2-5, with D tentatively TRBD1 (6 bases). The CDR3 is made up of 15 amino acids. Germline CDR1 reads SGHRS; CDR2 reads YFSETQ. The V end lost 0 bases, the J end lost 2 bases, and 11 bases lay between the germline ends. The CDR3 bases are TGCGCCAGCAGCTTGGAAGGGGGATTGCAAGAGACCCAGTACTTC. Protein sequence: CASSLEGGLQETQYF.

This clonotype was found many times. The chain combines TRBV27 with TRBJ2-7, with 8 bases lining up with TRBD1. The V gene end was trimmed by 6 bases and the J gene end by 4 bases; junction bases not matched to a gene: 14. This CDR3 is 16 amino acids long. CDR1 and CDR2 from the germline V gene are MNHEY and SMNVEV (reference sequence). The CDR3, as DNA: TGTGCCAGCAGCCCTCAAACAGGGGGAGGACGATACGAGCAGTACTTC. Its protein product is CASSPQTGGGRYEQYF.

This clonotype was seen at least ten times. The chain has TRBV2 and TRBJ2-3; D is undetermined. Trimming shortened V by 1 base and J by 1 base, and 12 bases separated the two germline ends. The germline V gene encodes CDR1 SNHLY and CDR2 FYNNEI. The CDR3 loop spans 16 amino acids. The DNA for the CDR3 is TGTGCCAGCAGTGAAGGGTCTGTAGCCGGCACAGATACGCAGTATTTT. Translating gives CASSEGSVAGTDTQYF. Together with reference TRBV2 and TRBJ2-3, the CDR3 gives the full variable domain: EPEVTQTPSHQVTQMGQEVILRCVPISNHLYFYWYRQILGQKVEFLVSFYNNEISEKSEIFDDQFSVERPDGSNFTLKIRSTKLEDSAMYFCASSEGSVAGTDTQYFGPGTRLTVL.

This clonotype was recorded at least ten times. In DNA form, the CDR3 reads TGTGCCAGCAGCTTAAACCCAGCTTTAGCGGGAGGGCCGGTAGATACGCAGTATTTT. Protein product: CASSLNPALAGGPVDTQYF. This rearrangement joins TRBV7-3 to TRBJ2-3; 11 bases line up with TRBD2. After removal of 1 base from V and 5 bases from J, the junction contained 14 bases not matched to a gene. From germline, CDR1 is SGHTA and CDR2 FQGTGA. The CDR3 loop spans 19 amino acids.

This clonotype was seen at least ten times. This chain joins TRBV12-3 or TRBV12-4 and TRBJ2-1; 8 bases fit TRBD2. The CDR3 runs to 17 residues. V gave up 2 bases and J gave up 6 bases; unmatched junction bases: 12. CDR3 amino acids: CASSLSSSGPKGNEQFF. The DNA for the CDR3 is TGTGCCAGCAGTTTATCGTCTAGCGGGCCTAAAGGCAATGAGCAGTTCTTC.

Many counts were recorded for this clonotype. Germline is not matched at one junction end, which may reflect a read error. The V gene is TRBV2, the J gene TRBJ1-5, with a possible D match to TRBD1 (5 bases). This CDR3 has 13 residues. Germline values: CDR1 SNHLY, CDR2 FYNNEI. This CDR3 is CASSEEGRQPQHF. CDR3 bases: TGTGCCAGCAGCGAAGAGGGACGTCAGCCCCAGCATTTT.

Ten or more counts support this clonotype. Compared with germline, one end of the junction differs, possibly owing to a read error. The chain uses TRBV10-2 and TRBJ1-2; D is ambiguous. Germline assignment: CDR1 WSHSY and CDR2 SAAADI. The CDR3 sequence is 13 residues long. The CDR3 region has the DNA TGTGCCAGCAGTGAAGGCCAGATCTATGGCTACACCTTC. It is translated as CASSEGQIYGYTF.

This clonotype was seen repeatedly, ten times or more. CDR3 amino acids: CASSESGGMETQYF. As DNA, the CDR3 is TGTGCCAGCAGTGAATCAGGAGGGATGGAGACCCAGTACTTC. The chain employs TRBV2 and TRBJ2-5, with D maybe TRBD2 (6 bases). CDR3 length: 14 amino acids. Germline assignment: CDR1 SNHLY and CDR2 FYNNEI. Trimming took off 2 bases at V and 5 bases at J, with 12 bases between the two ends.

The chain recombines TRBV7-2 with TRBJ2-7; D remains unclear. Trimming shortened V by 1 base and J by 3 bases, and 13 bases separated the two germline ends. The CDR3 runs to 15 residues. CDR1 and CDR2 from the germline V gene are SGHTA and FQGNSA. Here the CDR3 reads CASSLVGLEIYEQYF. Written as DNA, the CDR3 is TGTGCCAGCAGCTTAGTCGGGCTGGAGATCTACGAGCAGTACTTC.

As to this clonotype: This clone may be a read error of a much larger clone one base away. The chain combines TRBV6-2 or TRBV6-3 with TRBJ2-1; 11 bases are a match to TRBD2. This CDR3 has 16 amino acids. Germline loops: CDR1 MNHEY, CDR2 SVGEGT. V lost 4 bases and J lost 10; bases outside the gene matches: 12. Here the CDR3 DNA reads TGTGCCAGCAGTTTTGCTACTAGCGGGAGACTAAGGGAGCAGTTCTTC. It specifies CASSFATSGRLREQFF.

The CDR3 reads CASTNTGELFF. In nucleotides, the CDR3 is TGTGCCAGCACCAACACCGGGGAGCTGTTTTTT. The genes are TRBV27 and TRBJ2-2; the D is unclear. Trimming pared 7 bases from V and 2 bases from J, leaving 2 bases between. CDR1 is MNHEY, CDR2 SMNVEV, per germline (reference sequence). This CDR3 is 11 amino acids long.

This clonotype was seen only a few times. V gene TRBV27 combines with J gene TRBJ1-6; no definite D call. Germline V lookup: CDR1 MNHEY, CDR2 SMNVEV (reference sequence). The germline V and J ends were trimmed by 0 bases and 10 bases, with 4 bases remaining between them. The CDR3 is 12 amino acids. CDR3 in DNA: TGTGCCAGCAGTTTATCTAACTCACCCCTCCACTTT. It translates to CASSLSNSPLHF.